The sample holds many counts of the clone carrying this T cell receptor beta chain. The antigen is not known. TCRdb re-derived calls from the RT-PCR reads in MiXCR, one entry per CDR3 protein. Here the sample spans more than 450,000 distinct CDR3 sequences, around 8% being singletons. The record originates from a study of response to subunit inactivated influenza vaccine. The CDR3 is 14 amino acids. Trimming took 4 bases from V and 2 from J, leaving 12 bases between them. Germline assignment: CDR1 SGHRS and CDR2 YFSETQ. General observations from the study: T cells newly recruited by each seasonal influenza vaccination are few, the authors suggested.

This specimen consisted of PBMCs from blood, obtained less than 30 months after vaccination. This chain uses TRBV5-1 with TRBJ1-2; D call uncertain. This clonotype originated in a man aged 50-75 years who received an inactivated influenza vaccine. The CDR3 protein is CASSAGGGNYGYTF. CDR3 DNA: TGCGCCAGCAGCGCGGGCGGCGGAAACTATGGCTACACCTTC.